Described below is a single TCR beta chain sequence and its context. TCRdb keeps only in-frame clones here, not all; method: immunoSEQ multiplex PCR. The sample lists approximately 2,800 clones; under 80% were seen once. Trimming at V came to 3 bases and at J to 3 bases, leaving 11 bases not matched to a gene. Germline V CDR1 and CDR2: SGHTS, YDEGEE. This CDR3 region has 17 residues. The data are from a study of immune cell composition in non-small cell lung cancer. The chain links TRBV5-8 to TRBJ2-1; TRBD2 aligns across 8 bases. The sequence was obtained from a human donor with non-small cell lung cancer. Sequences were obtained from lung tumor tissue. The CDR3 loop is CASSSPTASGYYNEQFF. The DNA for the CDR3 is TGTGCCAGCAGCTCTCCTACGGCTAGCGGGTACTACAATGAGCAGTTCTTC.